This T cell receptor beta chain was identified during a study of cytomegalovirus exposure and HLA in healthy donors. General observations from the study: Investigators reported 150 to 200 TCR beta chains as tied to cytomegalovirus.

Profiling relied on immunoSEQ multiplex PCR, and the TCRdb table lists in-frame clones only, not all of them. The sample shows roughly 300,000 clones, roughly 89% of them seen only once. The ends lost 6 bases at V and 8 bases at J; junction bases unmatched: 6. Germline V CDR1 and CDR2: SNHLY, FYNNEI. This CDR3 contains 14 residues. This clone was detected a few times. What it binds is unknown. The gene calls are TRBV2 and TRBJ1-4, with 10 bases fitting TRBD1. Sequenced: PBMCs. This clonotype was sampled from a woman aged 18-29 years in good health and CMV-seronegative. The chain's CDR3 is CASRFGQGGEKLFF. CDR3 DNA: TGTGCCAGCAGGTTCGGACAGGGGGGAGAAAAACTGTTTTTT.